The rows below give T cell receptor beta chains drawn from one sample of a study of T-cell reconstitution after alpha-beta-depleted transplantation in children. TCRdb processed the PCR reads anew with MiXCR; each CDR3 protein has one entry. The sample records about 640,000 distinct CDR3 sequences, 13% being singletons. Material: PBMCs, mostly from graft donor cells, obtained 360 days after TCRalphabeta/CD19-depleted stem cell transplant. The receptors derive from a male patient younger than 18 who had a stem cell transplant for acute myeloid leukemia, so the T cells may come from the graft donor. CDR3s leave out the opening cysteine and the closing phenylalanine or tryptophan.

>TRBJ2-3|15|TRBV20-1
SARDRPTSPITDTQY
>TRBJ2-1|14|TRBV7-9
ASSTPRGTRVDEQF
>TRBJ2-5|12|TRBV20-1
SASTNTATETQY
>TRBJ2-1|11|TRBV29-1
SVGRGQYNEQF
>TRBJ2-7|13|TRBV5-8
ASRNRGRPSYEQY
>TRBJ2-7|12|TRBV25-1
ASSEHRFSDEQY
>TRBJ1-1|14|TRBV25-1
ASSEYGGQGGAEAF
>TRBJ2-3|10|TRBV20-1
SARSGFDTQY
>TRBJ2-1|14|TRBV4-3
ASSQLAGGLGNEQF
>TRBJ2-7|12|TRBV29-1
SVRGPGQIYEQY
>TRBJ2-5|12|TRBV13
ASSRGLLGETQY
>TRBJ1-2|10|TRBV7-2
ASSFGQGAYT
>TRBJ2-3|11|TRBV5-1
ASSPGHADTQY
>TRBJ2-2|12|TRBV12-3/TRBV12-4
ASSLEGHTGELF
>TRBJ1-1|12|TRBV7-2
ASSFNRGLTEAF
>TRBJ2-5|14|TRBV12-3/TRBV12-4
ASSLAGSWAAETQY
>TRBJ2-3|11|TRBV6-1
ASRKSGTDTQY
>TRBJ2-7|13|TRBV5-1
ASSPWDWTRYEQY
>TRBJ2-2|13|TRBV7-3
ASSSLAGDFGELF
>TRBJ2-2|11|TRBV20-1
SATKTGHGELF
>TRBJ2-5|14|TRBV6-1
ASSSRSEVPQETQY
>TRBJ2-5|13|TRBV4-3
ASSQDIASAGTQY
>TRBJ2-1|13|TRBV12-3/TRBV12-4
ASSLGGGPHGEQF
>TRBJ2-4|18|TRBV11-1
ASSPGTSGSIRRAKNIQY
>TRBJ2-7|11|TRBV6-2/TRBV6-3
ASRLAGIYEQY
>TRBJ1-2|11|TRBV5-1
ASSDSRYYGYT
>TRBJ2-2|13|TRBV5-1
ASSWGVWNTGELF
>TRBJ2-7|13|TRBV12-3/TRBV12-4
ASSLALQGRPEQY
>TRBJ1-4|12|TRBV6-5
ASSYSRFGEKLF
>TRBJ2-7|11|TRBV27
ASSGTGGYEQY
>TRBJ2-4|14|TRBV29-1
SVAAGGIRSKNIQY
>TRBJ2-7|13|TRBV13
ASSLDGLGRYEQY
>TRBJ2-7|10|TRBV20-1
SAQRGPYEQY
>TRBJ2-7|14|TRBV28
ASSSPMGQYLWEQY
>TRBJ2-1|14|TRBV24-1
ATSDLREGINNEQF
>TRBJ1-3|14|TRBV20-1
SARDGSGQGRNTIY